The 8 T cell receptor beta chains below all came from one sample that was sequenced in a study of T cells after somatic rescue of genetic block. The data were produced by immunoSEQ multiplex PCR, yet TCRdb's version contains in-frame clones alone and is incomplete. The data contain 85,000 to 90,000 clones, approximately 90% of them singletons. The sequencing input was peripheral blood mononuclear cells (PBMCs). The receptor set was obtained from a woman between 18 and 29 years old.

The chain has TRBV5-1 and TRBJ2-2, with a tentative D call TRBD2 (6 bases). Trimming left V 3 bases short and J 6 bases short, with 18 bases between. CDR1 is SGHRS, CDR2 YFSETQ, per germline. The CDR3 is made up of 16 amino acids. The CDR3 DNA reads TGCGCCAGCAGCTCCCCCCGGGACTCTGGTCCCGGGGAGCTGTTTTTT. Amino acids: CASSSPRDSGPGELFF.

This clone was seen a few times. The CDR3 DNA reads TGCGCCAGCAGCTTGGGGACAGGACGTAATCAGCCCCAGCATTTT. Its protein product is CASSLGTGRNQPQHF. The V and J genes are TRBV5-1 and TRBJ1-5; TRBD1 agrees at 7 bases. The CDR3 is made up of 15 amino acids. V was clipped by 0 bases and J by 4 bases; unmatched bases: 4. Germline CDR1 SGHRS, CDR2 YFSETQ.

The J gene is TRBJ2-5, the V gene TRBV2; TRBD1 matches 9 bases. The CDR3 loop spans 14 amino acids. The germline V gene has CDR1 SNHLY and CDR2 FYNNEI. Germline trimming cut 8 bases from V and 4 bases from J; bases unmatched to any gene: 8. DNA for the CDR3: TGTGCCAGCGACGGGACAGGGAGGGGAGAGACCCAGTACTTC. It is translated as CASDGTGRGETQYF. The variable domain in full, completed from reference TRBV2 and TRBJ2-5, reads EPEVTQTPSHQVTQMGQEVILRCVPISNHLYFYWYRQILGQKVEFLVSFYNNEISEKSEIFDDQFSVERPDGSNFTLKIRSTKLEDSAMYFCASDGTGRGETQYFGPGTRLLVL.

The CDR3 DNA is TGTGCCAGCTCACCACCGAGGACAGGGCAGGAGACCCAGTACTTC. Protein product: CASSPPRTGQETQYF. The chain employs TRBV18 and TRBJ2-5; 8 nucleotides line up with TRBD1. Germline CDR1 KGHSH, CDR2 LQKENI. V trimming: 0 bases; J trimming: 5 bases; junction bases outside the gene matches: 5. This CDR3 comprises 15 residues.

The V and J genes are TRBV5-5 and TRBJ2-1; D gene uncertain. V was cut by 4 bases and J by 8 bases, with 7 bases left in between. The CDR3 is 11 residues long. Germline values: CDR1 SGHKS, CDR2 YYEKEE (reference sequence). The chain's CDR3 is CASSRLDEQFF. CDR3 in DNA: TGTGCCAGCAGCCGCTTGGATGAGCAGTTCTTC.

The genes are TRBV7-3 and TRBJ1-1; a weak D match, TRBD1 (6 bases). V lost 5 bases to trimming and J lost 1 base, with 20 bases between them. The germline V gene encodes CDR1 SGHTA and CDR2 FQGTGA. The length of the CDR3 is 17 residues. CDR3 protein: CASSKRGGQGWNTEAFF. The DNA of the CDR3 is TGTGCCAGCAGCAAAAGGGGGGGCCAAGGTTGGAACACTGAAGCTTTCTTT.

The CDR3 DNA reads TGTGCCAGCAGTGCTAGCGGGAGCACAGATACGCAGTATTTT. This translates into CASSASGSTDTQYF. This chain uses TRBV6-4 with TRBJ2-3; 8 bases fit TRBD2. The CDR3 is 14 residues long. The germline CDR1 and CDR2 sequences are MRHNA and SNTAGT. V gave up 4 bases and J gave up 0 bases; unmatched junction bases: 0.

This chain joins TRBV15 and TRBJ1-5; D remains unclear. The V end lost 1 base, the J end lost 8 bases, and 9 bases lay between the germline ends. Germline CDR1 LNHNV, CDR2 YYDKDF (reference sequence). The CDR3 loop spans 13 amino acids. The CDR3 DNA is TGTGCCACCAGCAGAGTTAGGTGGGAGCCCCAGCATTTT. This encodes CATSRVRWEPQHF.